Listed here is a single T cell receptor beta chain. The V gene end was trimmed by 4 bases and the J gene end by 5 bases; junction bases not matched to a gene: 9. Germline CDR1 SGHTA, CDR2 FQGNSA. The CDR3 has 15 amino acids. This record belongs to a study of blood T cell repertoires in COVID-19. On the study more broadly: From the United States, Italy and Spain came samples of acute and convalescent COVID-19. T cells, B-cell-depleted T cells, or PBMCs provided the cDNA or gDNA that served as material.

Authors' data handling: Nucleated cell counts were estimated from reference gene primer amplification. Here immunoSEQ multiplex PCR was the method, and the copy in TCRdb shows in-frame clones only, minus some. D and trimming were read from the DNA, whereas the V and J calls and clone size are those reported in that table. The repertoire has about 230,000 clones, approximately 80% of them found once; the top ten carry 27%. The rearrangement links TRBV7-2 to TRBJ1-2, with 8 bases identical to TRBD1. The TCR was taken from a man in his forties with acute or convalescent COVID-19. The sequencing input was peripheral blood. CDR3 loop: CASSSETGVLYGYTF. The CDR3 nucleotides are TGTGCCAGCAGCTCAGAGACAGGGGTTTTGTATGGCTACACCTTC. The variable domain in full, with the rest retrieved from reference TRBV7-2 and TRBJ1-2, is GAGVSQSPSNKVTEKGKDVELRCDPISGHTALYWYRQSLGQGLEFLIYFQGNSAPDKSGLPSDRFSAERTGGSVSTLTIQRTQQEDSAVYLCASSSETGVLYGYTFGSGTRLTVV.